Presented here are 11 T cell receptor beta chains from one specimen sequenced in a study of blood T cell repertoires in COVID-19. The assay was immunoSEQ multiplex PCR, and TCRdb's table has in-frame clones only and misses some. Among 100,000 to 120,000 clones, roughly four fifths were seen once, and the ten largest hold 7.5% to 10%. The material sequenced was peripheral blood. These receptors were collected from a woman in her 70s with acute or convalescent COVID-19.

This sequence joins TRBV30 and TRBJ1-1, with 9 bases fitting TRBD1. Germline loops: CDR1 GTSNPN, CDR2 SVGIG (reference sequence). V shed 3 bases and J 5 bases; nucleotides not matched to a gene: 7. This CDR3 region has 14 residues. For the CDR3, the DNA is TGTGCCTGGAGGACAGGGGGGGGTGCGACTGAAGCTTTCTTT. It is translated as CAWRTGGGATEAFF. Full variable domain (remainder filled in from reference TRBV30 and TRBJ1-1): SQTIHQWPATLVQPVGSPLSLECTVEGTSNPNLYWYRQAAGRGLQLLFYSVGIGQISSEVPQNLSASRPQDRQFILSSKKLLLSDSGFYLCAWRTGGGATEAFFGQGTRLTVV.

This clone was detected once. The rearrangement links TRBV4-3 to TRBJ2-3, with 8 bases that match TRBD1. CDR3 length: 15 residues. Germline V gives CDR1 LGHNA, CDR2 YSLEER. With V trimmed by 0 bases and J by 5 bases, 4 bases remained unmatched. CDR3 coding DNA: TGCGCCAGCAGCCAAGACAGGGGGCAAGGAGATACGCAGTATTTT. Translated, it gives CASSQDRGQGDTQYF.

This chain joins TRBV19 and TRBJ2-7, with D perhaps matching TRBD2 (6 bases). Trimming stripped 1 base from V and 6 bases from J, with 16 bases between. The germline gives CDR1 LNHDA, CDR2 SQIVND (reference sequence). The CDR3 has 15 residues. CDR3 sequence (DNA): TGTGCCAGTAGTATAGTTCCGGGAGAGGTGCGCGAGCAGTACTTC. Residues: CASSIVPGEVREQYF.

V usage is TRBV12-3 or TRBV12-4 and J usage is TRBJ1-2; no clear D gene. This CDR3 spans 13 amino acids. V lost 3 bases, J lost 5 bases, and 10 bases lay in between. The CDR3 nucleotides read TGTGCCAGCAGTTTTCGGCGGGATTATGGCTACACCTTC. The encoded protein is CASSFRRDYGYTF.

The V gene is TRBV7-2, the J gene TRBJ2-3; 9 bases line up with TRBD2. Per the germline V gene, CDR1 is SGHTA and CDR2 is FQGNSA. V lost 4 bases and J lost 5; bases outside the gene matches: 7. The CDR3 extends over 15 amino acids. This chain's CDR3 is CASSSVGLAQDTQYF. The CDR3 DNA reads TGTGCCAGCAGCTCGGTGGGACTAGCTCAAGATACGCAGTATTTT.

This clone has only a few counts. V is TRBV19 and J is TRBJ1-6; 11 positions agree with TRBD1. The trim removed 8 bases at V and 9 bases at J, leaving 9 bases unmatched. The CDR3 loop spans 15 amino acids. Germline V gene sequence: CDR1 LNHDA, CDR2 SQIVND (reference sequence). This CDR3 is CASVNPGQGGSPLHF. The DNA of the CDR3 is TGTGCCAGTGTCAACCCGGGACAGGGGGGTTCACCCCTCCACTTT. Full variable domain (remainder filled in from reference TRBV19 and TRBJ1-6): DGGITQSPKYLFRKEGQNVTLSCEQNLNHDAMYWYRQDPGQGLRLIYYSQIVNDFQKGDIAEGYSVSREKKESFPLTVTSAQKNPTAFYLCASVNPGQGGSPLHFGNGTRLTVT.

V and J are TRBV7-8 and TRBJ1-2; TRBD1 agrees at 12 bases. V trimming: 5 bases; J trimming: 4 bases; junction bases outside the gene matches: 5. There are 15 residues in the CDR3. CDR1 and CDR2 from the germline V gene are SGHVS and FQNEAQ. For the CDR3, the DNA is TGTGCCAGCAGCAAATGGGGACAGGGGGCCTATGGCTACACCTTC. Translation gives CASSKWGQGAYGYTF.

The CDR3: CASRTGQGGNQPQHF. CDR3 bases: TGTGCCAGCAGAACCGGACAGGGGGGAAATCAGCCCCAGCATTTT. The chain couples TRBV2 to TRBJ1-5; 10 positions match TRBD1. The germline V gene encodes CDR1 SNHLY and CDR2 FYNNEI. CDR3 size: 15 residues. Germline trimming cut 6 bases from V and 4 bases from J; bases unmatched to any gene: 6.

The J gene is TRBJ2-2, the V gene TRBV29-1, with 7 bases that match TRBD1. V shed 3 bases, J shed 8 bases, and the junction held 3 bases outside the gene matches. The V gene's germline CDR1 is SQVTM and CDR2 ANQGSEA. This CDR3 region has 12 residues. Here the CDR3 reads CSVDPGGGELFF. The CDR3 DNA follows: TGCAGCGTTGACCCAGGGGGTGGGGAGCTGTTTTTT.

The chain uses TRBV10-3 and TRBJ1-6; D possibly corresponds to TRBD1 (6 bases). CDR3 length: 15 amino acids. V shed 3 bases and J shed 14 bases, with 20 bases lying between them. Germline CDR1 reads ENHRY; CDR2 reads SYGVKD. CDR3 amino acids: CAISDYPGEGLTLHF. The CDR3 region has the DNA TGTGCCATCAGTGACTACCCAGGGGAAGGTTTAACCCTCCACTTT.

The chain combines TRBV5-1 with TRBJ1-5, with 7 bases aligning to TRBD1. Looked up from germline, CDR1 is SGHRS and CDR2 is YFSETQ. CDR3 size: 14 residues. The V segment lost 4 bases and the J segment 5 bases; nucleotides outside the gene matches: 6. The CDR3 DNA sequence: TGCGCCAGCAGCCCTAATACAGGGGATCAGCCCCAGCATTTT. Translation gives CASSPNTGDQPQHF.